These T cell receptor beta chains were read from a single sample in a study of cytomegalovirus exposure and HLA in healthy donors. Data came from immunoSEQ multiplex PCR; TCRdb stores just in-frame clones and leaves some out. In the table there are approximately 230,000 clones, about 88% of which are singletons. The sequenced sample consisted of PBMCs. The receptors stem from a man between 18 and 35 years old in good health and CMV-seropositive. The CDR3 runs from the conserved cysteine through the conserved F or W. The order of the fields is D gene, J gene, V gene, clone size, CDR3 protein, CDR3 DNA. A D gene is named only where the DNA matches it firmly. Part of the rows lack a size; the others show once, few, many or a class for expanded clones.

D: TRBD2; J: TRBJ2-1; V: TRBV11-2; size: NA; CDR3: CASSLRLAGGPALENEQFF; DNA: TGTGCCAGCAGCTTAAGACTAGCGGGAGGGCCAGCGTTGGAGAATGAGCAGTTCTTC
D: NA; J: TRBJ2-7; V: TRBV5-6; size: NA; CDR3: CASSLRDTIYEQYF; DNA: TGTGCCAGCAGCTTAAGGGACACCATCTACGAGCAGTACTTC
D: TRBD1; J: TRBJ2-1; V: TRBV15; size: NA; CDR3: CATSNWTGAPNEQFF; DNA: TGTGCCACCAGTAATTGGACAGGCGCCCCCAATGAGCAGTTCTTC
D: NA; J: TRBJ2-7; V: TRBV18; size: NA; CDR3: CASSPLGGYEQYF; DNA: TGTGCCAGCTCACCGCTGGGGGGCTACGAGCAGTACTTC
D: TRBD1; J: TRBJ1-5; V: TRBV18; size: NA; CDR3: CASSPRTGSFNQPQHF; DNA: TGTGCCAGCTCACCCAGGACAGGCAGTTTTAATCAGCCCCAGCATTTT
D: TRBD1; J: TRBJ1-4; V: TRBV27; size: NA; CDR3: CASRSPPDRGELFF; DNA: TGTGCCAGCCGATCGCCCCCGGACAGGGGGGAACTGTTTTTT
D: NA; J: TRBJ2-7; V: TRBV10-3; size: NA; CDR3: CAISGPGVAYEQYF; DNA: TGTGCCATCAGCGGACCGGGGGTGGCCTACGAGCAGTACTTC
D: TRBD2; J: TRBJ2-3; V: TRBV6-5; size: once; CDR3: CASRNSGRSTDTQYF; DNA: TGTGCCAGCAGAAATAGCGGGAGGAGCACAGATACGCAGTATTTT
D: NA; J: TRBJ1-3; V: TRBV4-2; size: few; CDR3: CASSSHRSSGNTIYF; DNA: TGTGCCAGCAGCTCCCACAGGAGCTCTGGAAACACCATATATTTT
D: NA; J: TRBJ1-5; V: TRBV19; size: NA; CDR3: CASSIQANQPQHF; DNA: TGTGCCAGTAGTATTCAGGCTAATCAGCCCCAGCATTTT
D: TRBD2; J: TRBJ2-2; V: TRBV7-2; size: few; CDR3: CASSFGGSAGELFF; DNA: TGTGCCAGCAGCTTCGGGGGGTCTGCCGGGGAGCTGTTTTTT
D: NA; J: TRBJ1-2; V: TRBV28; size: once; CDR3: CASSLVNYGYTF; DNA: TGTGCCAGCAGTTTGGTTAACTATGGCTACACCTTC
D: NA; J: TRBJ2-3; V: TRBV2; size: NA; CDR3: CASSGAVSTDTQYF; DNA: TGTGCCAGCAGTGGAGCAGTTAGCACAGATACGCAGTATTTT
D: NA; J: TRBJ2-1; V: TRBV9; size: NA; CDR3: CASSVDRRGDYNEQFF; DNA: TGTGCCAGCAGCGTAGACAGGAGAGGGGATTACAATGAGCAGTTCTTC
D: NA; J: TRBJ1-1; V: TRBV6-5; size: NA; CDR3: CASSYDYRNPSTEAFF; DNA: TGTGCCAGCAGTTACGATTATAGGAATCCCTCCACTGAAGCTTTCTTT
D: NA; J: TRBJ2-5; V: TRBV10-3; size: NA; CDR3: CATLDGGGEETQYF; DNA: TGTGCCACCCTGGACGGGGGTGGAGAAGAGACCCAGTACTTC
D: NA; J: TRBJ1-2; V: TRBV5-1; size: few; CDR3: CASRQTDYGYTF; DNA: TGCGCCAGCAGACAGACCGACTATGGCTACACCTTC
D: TRBD2; J: TRBJ2-1; V: TRBV6-5; size: NA; CDR3: CASSSPSGGVDEQFF; DNA: TGTGCCAGCAGCAGTCCTAGCGGGGGGGTGGATGAGCAGTTCTTC
D: TRBD2; J: TRBJ2-7; V: TRBV7-8; size: NA; CDR3: CASSLGMREATYEQYF; DNA: TGTGCCAGCAGCTTAGGTATGCGGGAGGCAACCTACGAGCAGTACTTC
D: NA; J: TRBJ2-1; V: TRBV29-1; size: NA; CDR3: CSVDGGGGVYNEQFF; DNA: TGCAGCGTTGACGGCGGGGGCGGGGTCTACAATGAGCAGTTCTTC
D: NA; J: TRBJ2-7; V: TRBV29-1; size: once; CDR3: CSVEERRGGTYEQYF; DNA: TGCAGCGTTGAAGAGAGGAGAGGGGGGACTTACGAGCAGTACTTC
D: NA; J: TRBJ2-7; V: TRBV27; size: NA; CDR3: CASRLRDSYEQYF; DNA: TGTGCCAGTAGGTTACGAGATTCCTACGAGCAGTACTTC
D: TRBD2; J: TRBJ2-2; V: TRBV28; size: NA; CDR3: CASSLPTSEISGELFF; DNA: TGTGCCAGCAGTTTACCGACTAGCGAAATTTCCGGGGAGCTGTTTTTT
D: NA; J: TRBJ1-1; V: TRBV2; size: NA; CDR3: CASSRDKDTEAFF; DNA: TGTGCCAGCAGCCGTGACAAGGACACTGAAGCTTTCTTT
D: NA; J: TRBJ2-7; V: TRBV10-3; size: NA; CDR3: CASGDTYSYEQYF; DNA: TGTGCCAGTGGGGACACCTACTCCTACGAGCAGTACTTC
D: TRBD2; J: TRBJ2-3; V: TRBV9; size: NA; CDR3: CASSVRSAGGRTDTQYF; DNA: TGTGCCAGCAGCGTACGTTCAGCGGGAGGGAGAACAGATACGCAGTATTTT
D: NA; J: TRBJ1-5; V: TRBV5-1; size: few; CDR3: CASSSPRRECAQPQHF; DNA: TGCGCCAGCAGCTCCCCCCGCAGGGAATGCGCTCAGCCCCAGCATTTT
D: NA; J: TRBJ2-2; V: TRBV6-4; size: NA; CDR3: CASSGTGGNTGELFF; DNA: TGTGCCAGCAGTGGGACGGGCGGGAACACCGGGGAGCTGTTTTTT
D: NA; J: TRBJ2-3; V: TRBV27; size: once; CDR3: CASSLSGAADTQYF; DNA: TGTGCCAGCAGTTTGTCGGGGGCTGCGGATACGCAGTATTTT